This T cell receptor beta chain is from a study of T cells generated in artificial thymic organoids. Germline CDR1 and CDR2: ENHRY and SYGVKD. The CDR3 totals 13 residues. V was trimmed by 0 bases and J by 11 bases, leaving 11 bases between them. Separate semi-nested PCRs amplified TCRalpha and TCRbeta libraries using constant-region reverse primers in TRAC or TRBC. Between roughly 3 and 550 ng total RNA went into cDNA synthesis. MiXCR, run by TCRdb on the 5' RACE reads, gives a single entry per CDR3 protein. The sample has more than 8,000 distinct CDR3 sequences, approximately 20% seen once. Worth noting for this clonotype: A single base separates this from a much larger clone, so it may be a read error.

The genes are TRBV10-3 and TRBJ2-1; no clear D. The clonotype was recovered from a human donor who gave cord blood stem cells for thymic organoid culture, a cardiac surgery patient who gave postnatal thymus, or a blood donor (not recorded which). Sequenced material: naive CD8+ T cells from the thymus. Subset denoted: CD3+TCRalphabeta+CD8SP T cells; for blood, CD45RO-CCR7+ naive CD8+ T cells. CDR3 nucleotides: TGTGCCATCAGTGAGTCAAAGTCTCGGAAGCAGTTCTTC. It yields the protein CAISESKSRKQFF.